This TCR beta chain was observed in a study of metastatic and nonmetastatic thyroid tumors. Germline CDR1 is SGHTA and CDR2 is FQGTGA. The CDR3 has 15 amino acids. The V and J ends lost 0 bases and 5 bases respectively, with 14 bases between them. Study-level results: Compared with benign nodules, malignant thyroid tumors were reported to have significantly higher TCR beta diversity in both blood and tumor.

This clone was seen ten or more times. The antigen remains undetermined. TCRdb re-processed the PCR reads through MiXCR. This repertoire shows 20,000 to 30,000 clones, roughly 20% found once; its top ten account for 10% to 15%. Thyroid surgery had not been preceded by any treatment in any patient. The chain recombines TRBV7-3 with TRBJ2-7, with D perhaps matching TRBD2 (5 bases). The TCR was taken from a male donor with papillary thyroid cancer or a benign thyroid nodule (not recorded which). Some clones in this sample may be carry-over from other donors' samples. The sample comprised blood. The CDR3 loop is CASSLTGLAPNEQYF. The CDR3 DNA sequence: TGTGCCAGCAGCTTAACAGGGCTAGCCCCCAACGAGCAGTACTTC. The full variable domain, completed using reference TRBV7-3 and TRBJ2-7, is GAGVSQTPSNKVTEKGKYVELRCDPISGHTALYWYRQSLGQGPEFLIYFQGTGAADDSGLPNDRFFAVRPEGSVSTLKIQRTERGDSAVYLCASSLTGLAPNEQYFGPGTRLTVT.